What follows are 17 T cell receptor beta chains derived from one specimen sequenced in a study of early T cells in non-severe SARS-CoV-2 infection. MiXCR, applied by TCRdb to the 5' RACE reads, yields one record per CDR3 protein. The sample has some 38,000 distinct CDR3 sequences; 3.9% are singletons. The sample consisted of whole blood. These receptors were collected from an adult who was a healthcare worker with PCR-confirmed SARS-CoV-2 infection or an uninfected control (not recorded which).

The chain has TRBV7-6 and TRBJ2-7; D may be TRBD1 (6 bases). CDR3 length equals 16 residues. Germline lookup yields CDR1 SGHVS and CDR2 FNYEAQ. V lost 1 base, J lost 7 bases, and 20 bases lay in between. The CDR3 sequence: CASSLEAAGVSGEQYV. The CDR3 nucleotides are TGTGCCAGCAGCTTAGAAGCGGCAGGGGTATCAGGGGAGCAGTACGTC.

This clonotype was counted at least ten times. This chain uses TRBV10-3 with TRBJ1-5; 8 positions agree with TRBD1. The CDR3 contains 13 residues. The ends lost 5 bases at V and 7 bases at J; junction bases unmatched: 4. CDR1 ENHRY and CDR2 SYGVKD come from the germline V gene. DNA of the CDR3: TGTGCCATCAGTCCCGGGACAGGACAGCCCCAGCATTTT. It encodes CAISPGTGQPQHF.

This clonotype was detected many times. At one end the junction does not follow the germline gene, possibly because of a read error. The chain links TRBV20-1 to TRBJ2-4, with TRBD2 identical over 12 bases. The germline CDR1 and CDR2 sequences are DFQATT and SNEGSKA (reference sequence). The CDR3 has 15 residues. The CDR3 DNA follows: TGCAGTGCTAGTCGGCTAGCGGGAGGGCCGGCTACACGAAGATTC. Translation gives CSASRLAGGPATRRF.

The sample holds many counts of this clonotype. The chain uses TRBV20-1 and TRBJ1-2, with D possibly matching TRBD1 (5 bases). CDR3 length: 15 residues. Germline V gives CDR1 DFQATT, CDR2 SNEGSKA (reference sequence). Deletions cut 0 bases from V and 5 bases from J, with 16 bases between. The CDR3, as DNA: TGCAGTGCTAGAGACCGCAAGGGGTTTGGGTATGGCTACACCTTC. Amino acids: CSARDRKGFGYGYTF.

This clonotype was recorded many times. Written as DNA, the CDR3 is TGTGCCAGCAGCTTAGTTCAGGGGGGGAACTATGGCTACACCTTC. This encodes CASSLVQGGNYGYTF. This chain uses TRBV11-2 with TRBJ1-2; TRBD1 matches 7 bases. V shed 1 base and J 2 bases; nucleotides not matched to a gene: 4. Looked up from germline, CDR1 is SGHAT and CDR2 is FQNNGV. This CDR3 spans 15 amino acids. The variable domain in full, completed from reference TRBV11-2 and TRBJ1-2, reads EAGVAQSPRYKIIEKRQSVAFWCNPISGHATLYWYQQILGQGPKLLIQFQNNGVVDDSQLPKDRFSAERLKGVDSTLKIQPAKLEDSAVYLCASSLVQGGNYGYTFGSGTRLTVV.

This clonotype turned up a few times. The chain recombines TRBV28 with TRBJ1-1, with 10 bases that match TRBD1. V lost 4 bases to trimming and J lost 4 bases; unmatched junction nucleotides: 9. The CDR3 length is 16 residues. The germline gives CDR1 MDHEN, CDR2 SYDVKM. CDR3: CASSSGQGGRSTEAFF. CDR3 nucleotide sequence: TGTGCCAGCAGTTCCGGACAGGGGGGTAGGAGCACTGAAGCTTTCTTT. Complete variable domain (other parts from reference TRBV28 and TRBJ1-1): DVKVTQSSRYLVKRTGEKVFLECVQDMDHENMFWYRQDPGLGLRLIYFSYDVKMKEKGDIPEGYSVSREKKERFSLILESASTNQTSMYLCASSSGQGGRSTEAFFGQGTRLTVV.

This clonotype showed up many times. This chain joins TRBV21-1 and TRBJ1-5. TRBV21-1 is recorded as a pseudogene. CDR3 size: 14 residues. The CDR3 nucleotides are TGTGCCAGCAGCAAAGTGATTAGGAATCAGCCCCAGCATTTT. Translation: CASSKVIRNQPQHF.

The sample holds many counts of this clonotype. V usage is TRBV7-3 and J usage is TRBJ2-7; D gene unclear. There are 13 residues in the CDR3. The germline V and J ends were trimmed by 2 bases and 4 bases, with 9 bases remaining between them. Per the germline V gene, CDR1 is SGHTA and CDR2 is FQGTGA. CDR3 nucleotides: TGTGCCAGCAGCTTAGACCTGGGGTACGAGCAGTACTTC. Translation gives CASSLDLGYEQYF. The variable domain in full, with the rest retrieved from reference TRBV7-3 and TRBJ2-7, is GAGVSQTPSNKVTEKGKYVELRCDPISGHTALYWYRQSLGQGPEFLIYFQGTGAADDSGLPNDRFFAVRPEGSVSTLKIQRTERGDSAVYLCASSLDLGYEQYFGPGTRLTVT.

This clonotype was seen more than once but under ten times. The chain carries TRBV25-1 and TRBJ2-7, with D uncertain. The CDR3 has 14 residues. CDR1 and CDR2 from the germline V gene are MGHDK and SYGVNS. V was shortened by 2 bases and J by 2 bases, with 10 bases between the two germline ends. CDR3 sequence reads: CASSEDGVAYEQYF. The CDR3 region has the DNA TGTGCCAGCAGTGAAGATGGGGTTGCCTACGAGCAGTACTTC.

This clonotype was counted many times. V and J are TRBV18 and TRBJ2-3; D is unresolved. This CDR3 has 14 residues. V lost 6 bases and J lost 2, with 12 bases in between. Germline CDR1 and CDR2: KGHSH and LQKENI. The DNA of the CDR3 is TGTGCCAGCTCCCTAACCGACATCACAGATACGCAGTATTTT. Its translation: CASSLTDITDTQYF.

This clonotype was counted only a few times. The chain is built from TRBV5-1 and TRBJ2-2, with 8 bases fitting TRBD2. The germline V gene has CDR1 SGHRS and CDR2 YFSETQ. After removal of 7 bases from V and 2 bases from J, the junction contained 4 bases not matched to a gene. The CDR3 loop spans 14 amino acids. The CDR3 DNA reads TGCGCCAGCGTAGCGGGACTCAACACCGGGGAGCTGTTTTTT. It specifies CASVAGLNTGELFF.

This clonotype was seen a handful of times. The chain uses TRBV4-2 and TRBJ2-3; possible D gene TRBD2, 6 bases. Trimming took 1 base from V and 2 from J, leaving 10 bases between them. The germline gives CDR1 LGHNA, CDR2 YNFKEQ. The CDR3 totals 15 residues. The DNA for the CDR3 is TGTGCCAGCAGCCAAGGCCCGGGGGACACAGATACGCAGTATTTT. Its translation is CASSQGPGDTDTQYF.

By share, this clonotype ranks as medium-sized. The chain is built from TRBV5-1 and TRBJ2-2; D may be TRBD1 (5 bases). The V and J ends lost 3 bases and 3 bases respectively, with 12 bases between them. This CDR3 is 15 amino acids long. From germline, CDR1 is SGHRS and CDR2 YFSETQ. The CDR3 region has the DNA TGCGCCAGCAGCTCCCGGACATGGGACACCGGGGAGCTGTTTTTT. Translation: CASSSRTWDTGELFF.

Regarding this clonotype: Given a much more abundant clone one base away, this may be a read error. The rearrangement uses TRBV6-4 and TRBJ2-2; D perhaps matches TRBD2 (6 bases). The V end lost 2 bases, the J end lost 4 bases, and 8 bases lay between the germline ends. CDR1 is MRHNA and CDR2 is SNTAGT in the germline V gene. CDR3 size: 14 residues. The CDR3 loop is CASSDGRTTGELFF. The CDR3 DNA follows: TGTGCCAGCAGTGACGGGAGGACCACCGGGGAGCTGTTTTTT.

This clonotype was seen ten or more times. The rearrangement uses TRBV4-2 and TRBJ1-3; TRBD1 is a possible D gene (6 bases). There are 15 residues in the CDR3. V lost 0 bases and J lost 4, with 10 bases in between. In germline, CDR1 is LGHNA, CDR2 YNFKEQ. The CDR3 DNA is TGTGCCAGCAGCCAAGATCCAGGGGCAGGAAACACCATATATTTT. This encodes CASSQDPGAGNTIYF.

The chain is built from TRBV7-2 and TRBJ1-3; D is unresolved. CDR1 and CDR2 from the germline V gene are SGHTA and FQGNSA. Between the trimmed V and J ends, which lost 2 bases and 4 bases, there was a span of 15 bases. The CDR3 has 16 residues. The CDR3 region is CASSLIPGGSGNTIYF. CDR3 bases: TGTGCCAGCAGCTTAATTCCAGGAGGGTCCGGAAACACCATATATTTT. The complete variable domain, with remaining parts taken from reference TRBV7-2 and TRBJ1-3, reads GAGVSQSPSNKVTEKGKDVELRCDPISGHTALYWYRQSLGQGLEFLIYFQGNSAPDKSGLPSDRFSAERTGGSVSTLTIQRTQQEDSAVYLCASSLIPGGSGNTIYFGEGSWLTVV.

In the case of this clonotype: Since a much larger clone is just one base distant, this may be a read error. The chain carries TRBV5-4 and TRBJ2-3; D not certain. Germline lookup yields CDR1 SGHNT and CDR2 YYREEE (reference sequence). This CDR3 comprises 12 residues. CDR3 bases: TGTGCCAGCAGCACCAACCCGGATACGCGGTATTTT. Its protein product is CASSTNPDTRYF.